Listed here are 32 T cell receptor beta chains from one sample, sequenced in a study of blood T cell repertoires in COVID-19. Using immunoSEQ multiplex PCR, the repertoire was profiled, and TCRdb retains in-frame clones only, with some absent. The sample yields 150,000 to 200,000 clones, roughly 80% seen once. The material sequenced was PBMCs or T cells enriched from blood (not recorded which). The receptor set was obtained from a man between 60 and 75 years old who had been exposed to COVID-19.

This chain joins TRBV2 and TRBJ2-1; D perhaps matches TRBD2 (7 bases). The CDR3 has 12 residues. V lost 7 bases, J lost 13 bases, and 17 bases lay in between. In germline, CDR1 is SNHLY, CDR2 FYNNEI. CDR3 coding DNA: TGTGCCAGCACCGATCCGGGGGGCCCTCAGTTCTTC. It specifies CASTDPGGPQFF. The variable domain in full, completed from reference TRBV2 and TRBJ2-1, reads EPEVTQTPSHQVTQMGQEVILRCVPISNHLYFYWYRQILGQKVEFLVSFYNNEISEKSEIFDDQFSVERPDGSNFTLKIRSTKLEDSAMYFCASTDPGGPQFFGPGTRLTVL.

The gene calls are TRBV5-4 and TRBJ2-7, with 10 nucleotides matching TRBD1. The CDR3 covers 14 residues. Germline values: CDR1 SGHNT, CDR2 YYREEE (reference sequence). The J segment lost 5 bases and the V segment lost 7 bases, leaving 9 bases of the junction unmatched. The DNA of the CDR3 is TGTGCCAGCCGCCCGACAGGGGGCCCCCACGAGCAGTACTTC. Protein: CASRPTGGPHEQYF.

The gene calls are TRBV19 and TRBJ2-1, with 10 bases matching TRBD2. V shed 2 bases, J shed 2 bases, and the junction held 9 bases outside the gene matches. Germline-derived CDR1 and CDR2 are LNHDA and SQIVND (reference sequence). The CDR3 runs 18 residues. The CDR3 region is CASSITSGRGPAYNEQFF. DNA of the CDR3: TGTGCCAGTAGTATAACCAGCGGGAGGGGTCCGGCCTACAATGAGCAGTTCTTC.

This sequence joins TRBV4-3 and TRBJ2-1, with TRBD2 matching over 9 bases. Germline V gives CDR1 LGHNA, CDR2 YSLEER. The CDR3 is 15 amino acids. V gave up 5 bases and J gave up 2 bases; unmatched junction bases: 4. Here the CDR3 DNA reads TGCGCCAGCAGCTTAGCGGGAGACCCCTACAATGAGCAGTTCTTC. Its protein product is CASSLAGDPYNEQFF.

The chain couples TRBV30 to TRBJ2-1; TRBD1 is a possible D gene (6 bases). Per the germline V gene, CDR1 is GTSNPN and CDR2 is SVGIG (reference sequence). This CDR3 is 12 amino acids long. The V end was cut by 0 bases, the J end by 12 bases, with 12 bases between. The CDR3 DNA reads TGTGCCTGGAGTGTGGGGGCAGTTCGGCAGTTCTTC. Translating gives CAWSVGAVRQFF.

This rearrangement joins TRBV6-5 to TRBJ1-2; D is unclear. The CDR3 spans 12 residues. Germline CDR1 is MNHEY and CDR2 is SVGAGI. Trimming cost V 6 bases and J 5 bases, with 10 bases left between them. Here the CDR3 reads CASSLGSYGYTF. For the CDR3, the DNA is TGTGCCAGCAGCCTGGGCTCTTATGGCTACACCTTC.

This chain links TRBV19 with TRBJ2-7; 12 bases match TRBD2. Germline trimming cut 3 bases from V and 7 bases from J; bases unmatched to any gene: 7. The CDR3 runs to 15 residues. Germline-derived CDR1 and CDR2 are LNHDA and SQIVND (reference sequence). CDR3 residues: CASSMSGLAGSEQYF. The CDR3 DNA is TGTGCCAGTAGTATGTCTGGACTAGCGGGAAGTGAGCAGTACTTC.

The chain combines TRBV27 with TRBJ2-5; D possibly corresponds to TRBD2 (6 bases). Germline V lookup: CDR1 MNHEY, CDR2 SMNVEV (reference sequence). The CDR3 is made up of 13 amino acids. The germline V and J ends were trimmed by 5 bases and 5 bases, with 12 bases remaining between them. CDR3 amino acids: CASSTAGIETQYF. CDR3 sequence (DNA): TGTGCCAGCAGTACCGCGGGAATCGAGACCCAGTACTTC.

This clone was detected a few times. This chain links TRBV5-1 with TRBJ2-1; 14 positions agree with TRBD2. With V trimmed by 3 bases and J by 4 bases, 3 bases remained unmatched. The CDR3 contains 16 residues. The germline gives CDR1 SGHRS, CDR2 YFSETQ. CDR3 bases: TGCGCCAGCAGCTGGGGACTAGCGGGAGCTTACAATGAGCAGTTCTTC. Protein sequence: CASSWGLAGAYNEQFF.

The rearrangement uses TRBV28 and TRBJ1-2; D gene uncertain. This CDR3 is built from 14 residues. The germline gives CDR1 MDHEN, CDR2 SYDVKM. The ends were cut back, 3 bases at V and 3 bases at J, with 11 bases in the middle. The CDR3 sequence: CASSLRGMDYGYTF. In DNA form, the CDR3 reads TGTGCCAGCAGTTTGCGGGGAATGGACTATGGCTACACCTTC.

This clone was counted at least ten times. The V gene is TRBV6-4, the J gene TRBJ1-6; 8 bases match TRBD1. J lost 5 bases, V lost 3 bases, and 0 bases had no gene match. The germline V gene encodes CDR1 MRHNA and CDR2 SNTAGT. CDR3 length: 14 amino acids. CDR3 residues: CASSETGDNSPLHF. CDR3 in DNA: TGTGCCAGCAGTGAGACAGGGGATAATTCACCCCTCCACTTT.

V and J are TRBV11-2 and TRBJ2-1; TRBD1 aligns across 10 bases. Germline V gene lookup returns CDR1 SGHAT and CDR2 FQNNGV. V dropped 1 base and J dropped 1; count of bases not matched to a gene: 1. This CDR3 region has 16 residues. CDR3 sequence reads: CASSLGGQGSYNEQFF. CDR3 bases: TGTGCCAGCAGCTTAGGGGGACAGGGGTCCTACAATGAGCAGTTCTTC.

The rearrangement joins TRBV5-1 to TRBJ2-7, with TRBD1 identical over 8 bases. Germline lookup yields CDR1 SGHRS and CDR2 YFSETQ. The CDR3 consists of 13 residues. Trimming took 7 bases from V and 5 from J; bases not matched to a gene: 8. The CDR3 DNA reads as TGCGCCAGCCGGCAACCAGGGGGCGACGAGCAGTACTTC. Amino acids: CASRQPGGDEQYF.

The chain has TRBV29-1 and TRBJ2-1; 7 bases align to TRBD1. After removal of 7 bases from V and 3 bases from J, the junction contained 6 bases not matched to a gene. Germline V gene sequence: CDR1 SQVTM, CDR2 ANQGSEA. The CDR3 is made up of 13 amino acids. CDR3 nucleotide sequence: TGCAGCGCCCACGGGACAGTCTACAATGAGCAGTTCTTC. Encoded protein: CSAHGTVYNEQFF.

This clone was seen repeatedly, ten times or more. This CDR3 is also generated by other DNA sequences in the sample. The chain uses TRBV5-1 and TRBJ2-2; 8 nucleotides match TRBD2. V was clipped by 6 bases and J by 3 bases; unmatched bases: 1. This CDR3 has 13 amino acids. Per the germline V gene, CDR1 is SGHRS and CDR2 is YFSETQ. This chain's CDR3 is CASTRGDTGELFF. DNA of the CDR3: TGCGCCAGCACGCGGGGGGACACCGGGGAGCTGTTTTTT.

This chain joins TRBV27 and TRBJ2-7; 7 bases line up with TRBD1. V was pared by 5 bases and J by 0 bases, with 4 bases of the junction left unmatched. CDR3 length: 14 residues. The germline V gene has CDR1 MNHEY and CDR2 SMNVEV (reference sequence). This CDR3 is CASSRQGPSYEQYF. CDR3 coding DNA: TGTGCCAGCAGTCGACAGGGCCCCTCCTACGAGCAGTACTTC.

The chain employs TRBV10-3 and TRBJ2-7; TRBD2 matches 9 bases. This CDR3 region has 14 residues. After removal of 6 bases from V and 0 bases from J, the junction contained 3 bases not matched to a gene. Germline loops: CDR1 ENHRY, CDR2 SYGVKD. The CDR3 spells CAIRSTSGSYEQYF. The CDR3 coding sequence is TGTGCCATCAGGTCGACTAGCGGCTCCTACGAGCAGTACTTC.

The chain combines TRBV19 with TRBJ1-5; no clear D gene. V lost 1 base, J lost 0 bases, and 7 bases lay in between. Germline CDR1 is LNHDA and CDR2 is SQIVND (reference sequence). This CDR3 region has 15 residues. Written as DNA, the CDR3 is TGTGCCAGTAGTATAGGAGGGAGTAGCAATCAGCCCCAGCATTTT. It codes for CASSIGGSSNQPQHF.

The J gene is TRBJ2-4, the V gene TRBV29-1; D unresolved. V dropped 5 bases and J dropped 7 bases, with 15 bases sitting between them. Germline assignment: CDR1 SQVTM and CDR2 ANQGSEA. The CDR3 covers 13 residues. CDR3 DNA: TGCAGCGTTCTCCCTATAGTCCCCAACATTCAGTACTTC. Its translation is CSVLPIVPNIQYF.

This clone was detected a few times. The V and J genes are TRBV19 and TRBJ1-5, with D possibly TRBD1 on 6 matching bases. The germline V and J ends were trimmed by 7 bases and 0 bases, with 13 bases remaining between them. Germline CDR1 and CDR2: LNHDA and SQIVND (reference sequence). This CDR3 has 15 residues. CDR3 coding DNA: TGTGCCAGTACCCTACGGACAGTTAGCAATCAGCCCCAGCATTTT. Its translation: CASTLRTVSNQPQHF.

This clone was picked up many times. This chain links TRBV5-1 with TRBJ2-1, with 9 bases lining up with TRBD2. Germline V lookup: CDR1 SGHRS, CDR2 YFSETQ. The CDR3 spans 15 residues. V gave up 2 bases and J gave up 8 bases; unmatched junction bases: 8. CDR3 sequence: CASSLAGGAWDEQFF. In DNA form, the CDR3 reads TGCGCCAGCAGCTTAGCGGGAGGCGCGTGGGATGAGCAGTTCTTC.

The rearrangement links TRBV24-1 to TRBJ2-1; 8 positions match TRBD2. The length of the CDR3 is 13 residues. Germline V gene lookup returns CDR1 KGHDR and CDR2 SFDVKD. With 12 bases clipped from V and 3 bases from J, the junction kept 6 bases outside the gene matches. The CDR3 DNA is TGTGCCGTGAGCGGGAGAAGCTACAATGAGCAGTTCTTC. It encodes CAVSGRSYNEQFF.

This rearrangement joins TRBV5-4 to TRBJ2-7; 7 bases match TRBD2. There are 14 residues in the CDR3. The J segment lost 6 bases and the V segment lost 0 bases, leaving 6 bases of the junction unmatched. Germline CDR1 SGHNT, CDR2 YYREEE (reference sequence). The CDR3 nucleotides read TGTGCCAGCAGCTTGGAACTGGGGGGGTCCGAGCAGTACTTC. This gives the protein CASSLELGGSEQYF. Based on the CDR3 plus reference TRBV5-4 and TRBJ2-7, the full variable domain is ETGVTQSPTHLIKTRGQQVTLRCSSQSGHNTVSWYQQALGQGPQFIFQYYREEENGRGNFPPRFSGLQFPNYSSELNVNALELDDSALYLCASSLELGGSEQYFGPGTRLTVT.

The chain uses TRBV6-5 and TRBJ1-2, with D tentatively TRBD1 (5 bases). This CDR3 contains 15 residues. Germline V lookup: CDR1 MNHEY, CDR2 SVGAGI. Trimming left V 3 bases short and J 4 bases short, with 15 bases between. The DNA for the CDR3 is TGTGCCAGCAGTTATAAGCAGGGATTTAGCTATGGCTACACCTTC. Protein product: CASSYKQGFSYGYTF.

Only a few counts were recorded for this clone. CDR3 region: CASSSGQVLFF. The DNA for the CDR3 is TGTGCCAGTAGCTCAGGTCAAGTGCTGTTTTTT. The chain links TRBV19 to TRBJ1-4; D remains unclear. Deletions cut 6 bases from V and 14 bases from J, with 13 bases between. Germline CDR1 LNHDA, CDR2 SQIVND (reference sequence). The CDR3 covers 11 residues.

This clone has just one count. CDR3 in DNA: TGTGCCAGCAGCGCGGGACTAGCGGACTACAATGAGCAGTTCTTC. It codes for CASSAGLADYNEQFF. The chain couples TRBV9 to TRBJ2-1; 11 bases fit TRBD2. The CDR3 spans 15 residues. J gave up 3 bases and V 3 bases, and 2 bases lay outside the gene matches. The V gene's germline CDR1 is SGDLS and CDR2 YYNGEE.

The chain employs TRBV5-4 and TRBJ2-3; TRBD2 agrees at 11 bases. Germline values: CDR1 SGHNT, CDR2 YYREEE (reference sequence). The CDR3 has 13 residues. Trimming at V came to 7 bases and at J to 5 bases, leaving 3 bases not matched to a gene. CDR3 coding DNA: TGTGCCAGCCTTCTAGCGGGAGGAGATACGCAGTATTTT. Its translation is CASLLAGGDTQYF.

The chain uses TRBV30 and TRBJ1-5, with a possible D match to TRBD1 (6 bases). Germline-derived CDR1 and CDR2 are GTSNPN and SVGIG (reference sequence). The germline V and J ends were trimmed by 2 bases and 0 bases, with 11 bases remaining between them. CDR3 length equals 15 residues. CDR3 amino acids: CAWSPGQISNQPQHF. In nucleotides, the CDR3 is TGTGCCTGGAGTCCCGGACAGATTAGCAATCAGCCCCAGCATTTT.

The rearrangement joins TRBV24-1 to TRBJ2-1; 9 nucleotides agree with TRBD2. The CDR3 has 15 amino acids. CDR1 is KGHDR and CDR2 is SFDVKD in the germline V gene. V lost 3 bases, J lost 4 bases, and 3 bases stayed unmatched. Written as DNA, the CDR3 is TGTGCCACCAGTGATCAGGGACTAGCTTACAATGAGCAGTTCTTC. Protein: CATSDQGLAYNEQFF.

The chain couples TRBV27 to TRBJ2-2; 8 bases match TRBD1. The CDR3 runs 15 residues. With 6 bases clipped from V and 5 bases from J, the junction kept 8 bases outside the gene matches. The germline V gene has CDR1 MNHEY and CDR2 SMNVEV (reference sequence). CDR3 DNA: TGTGCCAGCAGCTACGGACAGGGCTGGACCGGGGAGCTGTTTTTT. Its translation: CASSYGQGWTGELFF.

The CDR3 DNA reads TGTGCCAGCAGCTTAGTCTCTGTATTCTACAATGAGCAGTTCTTC. It specifies CASSLVSVFYNEQFF. The rearrangement uses TRBV7-3 and TRBJ2-1, with unresolved D. The CDR3 loop spans 15 amino acids. The V end lost 2 bases, the J end lost 3 bases, and 11 bases lay between the germline ends. Germline V gene data show CDR1 as SGHTA and CDR2 as FQGTGA.

The rearrangement uses TRBV25-1 and TRBJ2-3; 9 bases are a match to TRBD1. V shed 4 bases, J shed 6 bases, and the junction held 5 bases outside the gene matches. Germline V gene lookup returns CDR1 MGHDK and CDR2 SYGVNS. The CDR3 extends over 14 amino acids. CDR3 sequence (DNA): TGTGCCAGCAGTGCGGACAGGGGCAGTGATACGCAGTATTTT. As protein: CASSADRGSDTQYF.